This T cell receptor beta chain was recorded in a study of blood T cell repertoires in COVID-19. This CDR3 region has 16 residues. V lost 4 bases, J lost 4 bases, and 9 bases stayed unmatched. The germline V gene has CDR1 SNHLY and CDR2 FYNNEI. The data were produced by immunoSEQ multiplex PCR, yet TCRdb's version contains in-frame clones alone and is incomplete. The sample lists hundreds of thousands of clones, approximately 90% occurring once. This clone occurred a few times. The TCR originated in a woman between 45 and 65 years old who had recovered from COVID-19. This chain joins TRBV2 and TRBJ1-5; 8 positions match TRBD1. The sample consisted of PBMCs or T cells enriched from blood (not recorded which). For the CDR3, the DNA is TGTGCCAGCAGTGCTCGCACAGGGGGTAATAATCAGCCCCAGCATTTT. Translation: CASSARTGGNNQPQHF.